The 13 T cell receptor beta chains presented below share a single source sample, sequenced in a study of identical twins. MiXCR was run by TCRdb on the 5' RACE reads, yielding one entry per CDR3 protein. The sample yields fewer than 550,000 distinct CDR3 sequences, 15% seen once. This sample also belongs to another study, concerning yellow fever vaccine responses in identical twins.

Sample: CD4+ T cells sorted from blood. Receptors originate from a woman aged 18-30 years in good health.

This sequence joins TRBV12-3 or TRBV12-4 and TRBJ2-6; 10 positions agree with TRBD2. The CDR3 is made up of 18 amino acids. The V and J ends lost 4 bases and 2 bases, in that order; junction bases with no gene match: 8. As DNA, the CDR3 is TGTGCCAGCAGTTCAAGTTTTAGCGGGAGGACTGGGGCCAACGTCCTGACTTTC. Amino acids: CASSSSFSGRTGANVLTF.

V is TRBV27 and J is TRBJ1-3; D gene uncertain. The CDR3 extends over 13 amino acids. Germline assignment: CDR1 MNHEY and CDR2 SMNVEV (reference sequence). Between the trimmed V and J ends, which lost 6 bases and 0 bases, there was a span of 6 bases. The CDR3 here is CASSISSGNTIYF. For the CDR3, the DNA is TGTGCCAGCAGCATTAGCTCTGGAAACACCATATATTTT.

In DNA form, the CDR3 reads TGCGCCAGCAGCCCCGGACTAGCGGGAGGATCCGGGGGCAATGAGCAGTTCTTC. It yields the protein CASSPGLAGGSGGNEQFF. The chain carries TRBV5-1 and TRBJ2-1; 14 nucleotides line up with TRBD2. The CDR3 is made up of 18 amino acids. J lost 6 bases, V lost 4 bases, and 12 bases had no gene match. The germline gives CDR1 SGHRS, CDR2 YFSETQ.

This clonotype came up a few times. The rearrangement links TRBV12-5 to TRBJ1-5; 8 bases are shared with TRBD1. CDR3 length: 16 residues. Germline lookup yields CDR1 LGHNT and CDR2 FRNRAP. V lost 0 bases, J lost 5 bases, and 6 bases stayed unmatched. The CDR3 DNA reads as TGTGCTAGTGGTTTGGTACAAACAGGGGGGTATCAGCCCCAGCATTTT. Protein sequence: CASGLVQTGGYQPQHF.

The rearrangement links TRBV5-1 to TRBJ2-5; the match to TRBD1 covers 7 bases. Germline-derived CDR1 and CDR2 are SGHRS and YFSETQ. The CDR3 length is 15 residues. Trimming at V came to 4 bases and at J to 2 bases, leaving 8 bases not matched to a gene. CDR3: CASSRVTGNQETQYF. DNA of the CDR3: TGCGCCAGCAGCCGGGTGACAGGGAATCAAGAGACCCAGTACTTC.

A remark on this clonotype: One base away lies a much larger clone, so this may be a sequencing read error. This CDR3 is CASRRSSGANVLTF. Written as DNA, the CDR3 is TGTGCCAGCAGACGGAGCTCTGGGGCCAACGTCCTGACTTTC. The rearrangement links TRBV6-1 to TRBJ2-6; no firm D call. This CDR3 region has 14 residues. V gave up 6 bases and J gave up 0 bases, with 6 bases separating them. Germline V lookup: CDR1 MNHNS, CDR2 SASEGT.

This rearrangement joins TRBV5-6 to TRBJ2-1, with 7 bases aligning to TRBD1. Germline V lookup: CDR1 SGHDT, CDR2 YYEEEE. The CDR3 is 15 amino acids. V trimming: 3 bases; J trimming: 7 bases; junction bases outside the gene matches: 10. The CDR3 protein is CASSSRQGFLNEQFF. The CDR3 nucleotides read TGTGCCAGCAGCTCCCGACAGGGATTTTTAAATGAGCAGTTCTTC.

This clonotype was found a few times. The gene calls are TRBV3-1 and TRBJ1-6; 10 bases align to TRBD1. CDR3 size: 15 residues. J was trimmed by 9 bases and V by 1 base; bases with no gene match: 3. Germline-derived CDR1 and CDR2 are LGHDT and YNNKEL (reference sequence). CDR3: CASSQGGQGVSPLHF. The CDR3 bases are TGTGCCAGCAGCCAAGGAGGACAGGGGGTTTCACCCCTCCACTTT.

Only a few counts were recorded for this clonotype. V and J are TRBV28 and TRBJ1-3, with D tentatively TRBD1 (5 bases). Germline V gene sequence: CDR1 MDHEN, CDR2 SYDVKM. V shed 3 bases and J shed 7 bases, with 13 bases lying between them. CDR3 length equals 14 residues. CDR3 sequence reads: CASSLSGSVNTIYF. For the CDR3, the DNA is TGTGCCAGCAGTTTGTCAGGGTCGGTGAACACCATATATTTT.

CDR3 DNA sequence: TGTGCCACCAGTGATTCCCCCGGGACTAGCGGATACAATGAGCAGTTCTTC. It specifies CATSDSPGTSGYNEQFF. The chain combines TRBV24-1 with TRBJ2-1; TRBD2 matches at 11 bases. CDR3 length equals 17 residues. Germline values: CDR1 KGHDR, CDR2 SFDVKD. J lost 4 bases, V lost 2 bases, and 6 bases had no gene match.

The J gene is TRBJ1-4, the V gene TRBV7-8; D remains unclear. Germline-derived CDR1 and CDR2 are SGHVS and FQNEAQ. The ends were cut back, 4 bases at V and 8 bases at J, with 11 bases in the middle. The CDR3 sequence is 13 residues long. CDR3 sequence: CASSYRTVEKLFF. In nucleotides, the CDR3 is TGTGCCAGCAGCTACCGGACGGTCGAAAAACTGTTTTTT.

This clonotype was observed at least ten times. The CDR3 reads CASSEGLETQYF. The CDR3 DNA follows: TGTGCCAGCAGTGAAGGGTTGGAGACCCAGTACTTC. This chain joins TRBV12-3 or TRBV12-4 and TRBJ2-5; unclear D gene. The V end was cut by 5 bases, the J end by 5 bases, with 9 bases between. This CDR3 has 12 residues.

This clonotype was seen a few times. The CDR3, as DNA: TGCAGTGCTAGAGAGGGCTTGCCAGATACGCAGTATTTT. Translated: CSAREGLPDTQYF. This sequence joins TRBV20-1 and TRBJ2-3; D gene ambiguous. With 0 bases removed from V and 4 bases from J, the gap between germline ends came to 8 bases. The CDR3 totals 13 residues. Germline CDR1 reads DFQATT; CDR2 reads SNEGSKA (reference sequence).